This T cell receptor beta chain was documented in a study of cytomegalovirus exposure and HLA in healthy donors. Concerning this clone itself: Its antigen is unidentified.

J lost 2 bases, V lost 2 bases, and 3 bases had no gene match. This CDR3 has 16 amino acids. Germline CDR1 and CDR2: LGHNA and YNFKEQ. Study conclusions and caveats: According to the study, around 160 TCR beta chains were cytomegalovirus-associated. The study reported that TCR beta sequences accurately predicted HLA-A and HLA-B alleles in most subjects.

The primer mix had 60 Vbeta and 13 Jbeta primers. Original processing notes: Around 10 million of the roughly 80 million unique TCR beta chains counted in a later analysis were shared. Some clones are missing from TCRdb's copy, which holds only in-frame ones; the method was immunoSEQ multiplex PCR. V and J calls and clone size are copied from that table; D and trimming were computed from the DNA. The sample lists some 190,000 clones, 60% to 85% occurring once. The material sequenced was PBMCs. The V call is TRBV4-2, the J call TRBJ1-3; 10 bases match TRBD1. This sequence originates from a woman between 18 and 30 years old in good health and CMV-seronegative. CDR3 bases: TGTGCCAGCAGCCAACATGGGACAGGGGCTGGAAACACCATATATTTT. This translates into CASSQHGTGAGNTIYF.